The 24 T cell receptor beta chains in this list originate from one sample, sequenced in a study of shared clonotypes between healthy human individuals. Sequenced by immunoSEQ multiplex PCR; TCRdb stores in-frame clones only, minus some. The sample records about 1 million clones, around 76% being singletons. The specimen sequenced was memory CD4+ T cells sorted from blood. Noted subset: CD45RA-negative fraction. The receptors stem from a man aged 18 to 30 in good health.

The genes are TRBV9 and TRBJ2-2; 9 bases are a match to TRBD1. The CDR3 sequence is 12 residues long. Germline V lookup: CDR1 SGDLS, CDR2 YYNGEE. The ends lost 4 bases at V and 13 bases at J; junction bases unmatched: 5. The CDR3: CASSSGQGPLFF. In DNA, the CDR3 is TGTGCCAGCAGCTCGGGACAGGGACCGCTGTTTTTT.

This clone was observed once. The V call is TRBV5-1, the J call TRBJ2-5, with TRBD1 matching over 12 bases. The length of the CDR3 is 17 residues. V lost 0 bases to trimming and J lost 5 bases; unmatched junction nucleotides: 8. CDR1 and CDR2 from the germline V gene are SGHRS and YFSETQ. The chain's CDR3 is CASSLAGTGGGSETQYF. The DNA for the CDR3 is TGCGCCAGCAGCTTGGCCGGGACAGGGGGCGGGAGTGAGACCCAGTACTTC.

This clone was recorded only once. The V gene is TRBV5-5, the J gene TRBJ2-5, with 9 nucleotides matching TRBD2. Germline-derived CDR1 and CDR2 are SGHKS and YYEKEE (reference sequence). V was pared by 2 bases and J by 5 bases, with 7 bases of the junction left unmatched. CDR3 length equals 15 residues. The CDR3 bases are TGTGCCAGCAGCTTTGGCGGGAGGGCCACGGAGACCCAGTACTTC. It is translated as CASSFGGRATETQYF.

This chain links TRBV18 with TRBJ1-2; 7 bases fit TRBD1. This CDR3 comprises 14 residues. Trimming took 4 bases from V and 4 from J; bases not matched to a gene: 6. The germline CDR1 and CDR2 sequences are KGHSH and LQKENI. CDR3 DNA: TGTGCCAGCTCACTAGGGGGCGCGAGCTATGGCTACACCTTC. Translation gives CASSLGGASYGYTF.

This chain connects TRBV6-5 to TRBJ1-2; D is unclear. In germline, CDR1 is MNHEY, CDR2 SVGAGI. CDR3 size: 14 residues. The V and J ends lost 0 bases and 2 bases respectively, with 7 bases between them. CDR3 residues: CASSYSNTNYGYTF. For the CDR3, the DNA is TGTGCCAGCAGTTACTCGAACACCAACTATGGCTACACCTTC.

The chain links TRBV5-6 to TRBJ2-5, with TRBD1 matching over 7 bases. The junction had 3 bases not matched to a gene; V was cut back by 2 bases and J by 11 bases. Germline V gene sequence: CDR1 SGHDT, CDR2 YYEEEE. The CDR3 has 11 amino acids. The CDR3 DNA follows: TGTGCCAGCAGCTTTGACAGGGAGCAGTACTTC. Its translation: CASSFDREQYF.

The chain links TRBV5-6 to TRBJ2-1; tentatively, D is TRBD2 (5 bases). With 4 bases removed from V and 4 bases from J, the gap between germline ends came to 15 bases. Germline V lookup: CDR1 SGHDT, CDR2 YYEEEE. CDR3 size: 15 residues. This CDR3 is CASSPRTEYYNEQFF. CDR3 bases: TGTGCCAGCAGCCCAAGGACTGAATATTACAATGAGCAGTTCTTC.

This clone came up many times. CDR3 nucleotides: TGCAGCCCCGTGGGCGGAAATACGCAGTATTTT. Translating gives CSPVGGNTQYF. The V and J genes are TRBV29-1 and TRBJ2-3; D call uncertain. In germline, CDR1 is SQVTM, CDR2 ANQGSEA. This CDR3 is built from 11 residues. Trimming removed 8 bases at V and 7 bases at J, with 13 bases between.

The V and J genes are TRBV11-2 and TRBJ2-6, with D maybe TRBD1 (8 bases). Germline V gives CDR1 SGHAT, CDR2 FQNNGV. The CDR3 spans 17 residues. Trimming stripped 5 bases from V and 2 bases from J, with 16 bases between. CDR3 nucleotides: TGTGCCAGCAGCCGTGGACAGGGAGGGACTGGGGCCAACGTCCTGACTTTC. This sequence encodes CASSRGQGGTGANVLTF.

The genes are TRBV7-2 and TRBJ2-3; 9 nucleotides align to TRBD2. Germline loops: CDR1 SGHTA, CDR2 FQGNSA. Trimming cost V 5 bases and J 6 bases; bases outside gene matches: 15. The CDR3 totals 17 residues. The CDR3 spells CASSALGGGGARDTQYF. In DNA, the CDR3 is TGTGCCAGCAGCGCCCTGGGCGGCGGGGGGGCGCGGGATACGCAGTATTTT.

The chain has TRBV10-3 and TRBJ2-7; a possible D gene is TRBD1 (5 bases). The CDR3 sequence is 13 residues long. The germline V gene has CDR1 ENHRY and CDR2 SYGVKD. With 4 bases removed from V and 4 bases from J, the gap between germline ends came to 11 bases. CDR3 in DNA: TGTGCCATCAGTGGAGACAGAGTTTACGAGCAGTACTTC. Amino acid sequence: CAISGDRVYEQYF.

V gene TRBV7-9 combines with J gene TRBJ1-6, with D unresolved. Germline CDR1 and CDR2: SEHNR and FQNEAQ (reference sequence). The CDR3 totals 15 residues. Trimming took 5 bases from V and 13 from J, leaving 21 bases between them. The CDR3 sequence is CASSPPTVVDAPLHF. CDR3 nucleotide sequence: TGTGCCAGCAGCCCCCCCACGGTAGTGGACGCCCCCCTCCACTTT. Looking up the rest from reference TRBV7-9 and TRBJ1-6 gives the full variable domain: DTGVSQNPRHKITKRGQNVTFRCDPISEHNRLYWYRQTLGQGPEFLTYFQNEAQLEKSRLLSDRFSAERPKGSFSTLEIQRTEQGDSAMYLCASSPPTVVDAPLHFGNGTRLTVT.

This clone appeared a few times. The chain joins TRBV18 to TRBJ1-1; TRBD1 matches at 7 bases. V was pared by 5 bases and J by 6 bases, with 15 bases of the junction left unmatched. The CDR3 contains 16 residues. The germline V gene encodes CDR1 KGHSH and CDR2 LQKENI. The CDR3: CASSSVSGRGGSEAFF. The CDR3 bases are TGTGCCAGCTCATCCGTCAGTGGACGAGGGGGCTCTGAAGCTTTCTTT.

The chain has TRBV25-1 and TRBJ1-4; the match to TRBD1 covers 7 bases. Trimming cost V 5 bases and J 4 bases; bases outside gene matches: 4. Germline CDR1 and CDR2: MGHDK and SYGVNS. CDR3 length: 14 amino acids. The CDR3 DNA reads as TGTGCCAGCAGTCCGCCAGGGGGTAATGAAAAACTGTTTTTT. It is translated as CASSPPGGNEKLFF. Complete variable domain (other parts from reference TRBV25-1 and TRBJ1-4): EADIYQTPRYLVIGTGKKITLECSQTMGHDKMYWYQQDPGMELHLIHYSYGVNSTEKGDLSSESTVSRIRTEHFPLTLESARPSHTSQYLCASSPPGGNEKLFFGSGTQLSVL.

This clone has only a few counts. CDR3 sequence reads: CASRDGLATYNEQFF. DNA for the CDR3: TGTGCCAGCAGAGACGGACTAGCGACCTACAATGAGCAGTTCTTC. The chain joins TRBV21-1 to TRBJ2-1; the table names TRBD2, a call not compared with the DNA. TRBV21-1 is annotated as a pseudogene. This CDR3 comprises 15 residues.

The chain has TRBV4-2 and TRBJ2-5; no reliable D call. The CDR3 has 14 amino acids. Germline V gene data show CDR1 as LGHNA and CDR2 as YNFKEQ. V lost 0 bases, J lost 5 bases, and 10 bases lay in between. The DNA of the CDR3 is TGTGCCAGCAGCCAAGATACCTCTATGGAGACCCAGTACTTC. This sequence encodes CASSQDTSMETQYF.

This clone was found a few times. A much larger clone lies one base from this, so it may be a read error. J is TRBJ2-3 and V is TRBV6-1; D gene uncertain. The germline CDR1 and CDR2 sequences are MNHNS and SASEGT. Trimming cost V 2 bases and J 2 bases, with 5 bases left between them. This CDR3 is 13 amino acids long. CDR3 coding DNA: TGTGCCAGCAGTGAACAGGACACAGATACGCAGTATTTT. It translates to CASSEQDTDTQYF.

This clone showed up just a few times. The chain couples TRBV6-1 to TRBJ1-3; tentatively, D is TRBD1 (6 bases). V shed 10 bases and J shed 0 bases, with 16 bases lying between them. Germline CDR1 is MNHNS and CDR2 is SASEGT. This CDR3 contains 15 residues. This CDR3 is CATRGGTSSGNTIYF. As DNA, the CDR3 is TGTGCCACAAGGGGGGGGACCAGCTCTGGAAACACCATATATTTT.

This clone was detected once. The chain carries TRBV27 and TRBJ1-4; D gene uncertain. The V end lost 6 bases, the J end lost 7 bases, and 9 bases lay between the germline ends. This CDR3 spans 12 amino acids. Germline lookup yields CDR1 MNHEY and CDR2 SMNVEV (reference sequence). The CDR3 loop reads CASRALGEKLFF. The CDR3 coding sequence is TGTGCCAGCAGGGCATTAGGTGAAAAACTGTTTTTT. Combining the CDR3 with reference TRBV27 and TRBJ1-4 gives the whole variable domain EAQVTQNPRYLITVTGKKLTVTCSQNMNHEYMSWYRQDPGLGLRQIYYSMNVEVTDKGDVPEGYKVSRKEKRNFPLILESPSPNQTSLYFCASRALGEKLFFGSGTQLSVL.

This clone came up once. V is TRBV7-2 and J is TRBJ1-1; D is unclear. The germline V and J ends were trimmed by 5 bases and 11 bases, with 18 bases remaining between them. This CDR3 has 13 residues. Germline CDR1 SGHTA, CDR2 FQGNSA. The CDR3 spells CASSLPPRATAFF. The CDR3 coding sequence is TGTGCCAGCAGCCTTCCCCCACGGGCGACGGCTTTCTTT.

This CDR3 is CASTETGTLFNYGYTF. In DNA form, the CDR3 reads TGTGCCAGCACCGAGACAGGGACCCTCTTTAACTATGGCTACACCTTC. The chain links TRBV11-2 to TRBJ1-2; 7 bases map to TRBD1. Trimming removed 7 bases from V and 1 base from J; junction bases left unmatched: 12. The CDR3 is 16 residues long. The germline CDR1 and CDR2 sequences are SGHAT and FQNNGV.

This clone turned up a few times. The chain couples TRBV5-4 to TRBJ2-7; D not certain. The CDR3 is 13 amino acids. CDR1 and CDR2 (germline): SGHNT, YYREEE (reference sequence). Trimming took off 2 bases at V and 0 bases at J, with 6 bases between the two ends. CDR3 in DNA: TGTGCCAGCAGCTTTGCCGGCTCCTACGAGCAGTACTTC. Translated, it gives CASSFAGSYEQYF. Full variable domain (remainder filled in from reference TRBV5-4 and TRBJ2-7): ETGVTQSPTHLIKTRGQQVTLRCSSQSGHNTVSWYQQALGQGPQFIFQYYREEENGRGNFPPRFSGLQFPNYSSELNVNALELDDSALYLCASSFAGSYEQYFGPGTRLTVT.

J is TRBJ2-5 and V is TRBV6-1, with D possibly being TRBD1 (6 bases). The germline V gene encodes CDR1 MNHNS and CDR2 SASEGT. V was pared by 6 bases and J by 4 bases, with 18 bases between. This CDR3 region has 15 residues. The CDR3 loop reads CASRAFDSGVETQYF. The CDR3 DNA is TGTGCCAGCAGAGCCTTTGATTCAGGGGTAGAGACCCAGTACTTC.

This chain's CDR3 is CAISGGQGDPGELFF. CDR3 nucleotide sequence: TGTGCCATCAGTGGGGGACAGGGGGATCCCGGGGAGCTGTTTTTT. The chain has TRBV10-3 and TRBJ2-2, with 11 bases fitting TRBD1. Losses at the gene ends were 4 bases for V and 6 bases for J; bases not matched to a gene: 4. The CDR3 is made up of 15 amino acids. CDR1 and CDR2 from the germline V gene are ENHRY and SYGVKD.